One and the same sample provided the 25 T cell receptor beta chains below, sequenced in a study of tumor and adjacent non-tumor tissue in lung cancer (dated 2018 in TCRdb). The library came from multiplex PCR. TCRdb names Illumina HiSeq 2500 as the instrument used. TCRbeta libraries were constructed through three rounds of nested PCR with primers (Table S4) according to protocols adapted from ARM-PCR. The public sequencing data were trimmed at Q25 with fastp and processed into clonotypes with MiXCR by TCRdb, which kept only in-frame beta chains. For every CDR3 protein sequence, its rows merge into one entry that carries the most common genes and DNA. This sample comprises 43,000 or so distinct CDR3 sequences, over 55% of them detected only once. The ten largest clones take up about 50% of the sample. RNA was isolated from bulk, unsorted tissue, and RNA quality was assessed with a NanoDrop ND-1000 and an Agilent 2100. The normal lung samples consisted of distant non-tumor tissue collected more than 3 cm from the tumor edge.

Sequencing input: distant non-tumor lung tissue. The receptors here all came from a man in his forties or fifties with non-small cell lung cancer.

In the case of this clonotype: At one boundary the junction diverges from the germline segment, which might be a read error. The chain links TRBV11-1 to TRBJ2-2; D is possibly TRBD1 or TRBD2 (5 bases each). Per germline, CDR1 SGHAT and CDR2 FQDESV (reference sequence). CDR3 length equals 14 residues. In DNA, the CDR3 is TGTGCCAGCATTTTTCAGGGTCGGCCCTGGGAGCTGTTATTT. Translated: CASIFQGRPWELLF.

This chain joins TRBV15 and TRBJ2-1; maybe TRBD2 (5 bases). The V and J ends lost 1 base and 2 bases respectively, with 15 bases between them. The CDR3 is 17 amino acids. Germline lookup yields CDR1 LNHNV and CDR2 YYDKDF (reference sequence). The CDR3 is CATSRARASSPYNEQFF. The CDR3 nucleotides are TGTGCCACCAGCAGAGCTCGCGCTAGCTCCCCCTACAATGAGCAGTTCTTC.

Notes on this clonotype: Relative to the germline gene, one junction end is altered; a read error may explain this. The CDR3 nucleotides read TGCGCCAGCAGCAAGACAGGGGATTCACCCTTCCACTTT. This translates into CASSKTGDSPFHF. The genes are TRBV5-1 and TRBJ1-6, with 8 bases matching TRBD1. Germline V CDR1 and CDR2: SGHRS, YFSETQ. This CDR3 comprises 13 residues.

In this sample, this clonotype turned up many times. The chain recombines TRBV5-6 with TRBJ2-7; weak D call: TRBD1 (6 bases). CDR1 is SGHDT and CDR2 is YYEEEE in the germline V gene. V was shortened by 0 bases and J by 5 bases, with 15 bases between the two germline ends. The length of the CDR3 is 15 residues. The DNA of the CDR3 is TGTGCCAGCAGCTTGGTGGGACAAGGAATTGACGAGCAGTACTTC. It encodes CASSLVGQGIDEQYF. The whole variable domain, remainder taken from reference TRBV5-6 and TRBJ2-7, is DAGVTQSPTHLIKTRGQQVTLRCSPKSGHDTVSWYQQALGQGPQFIFQYYEEEERQRGNFPDRFSGHQFPNYSSELNVNALLLGDSALYLCASSLVGQGIDEQYFGPGTRLTVT.

This CDR3 reads CARHWARDNPYEQYF. The CDR3 nucleotides read TGTGCCAGACATTGGGCGCGGGACAACCCCTACGAGCAGTACTTC. The V gene is TRBV28, the J gene TRBJ2-7; either TRBD1 or TRBD2 may fit D (6 bases each). V dropped 9 bases and J dropped 2 bases, with 20 bases sitting between them. CDR1 and CDR2 from the germline V gene are MDHEN and SYDVKM. This CDR3 comprises 15 residues.

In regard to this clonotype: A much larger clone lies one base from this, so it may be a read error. The CDR3 spells CASSCIGGSEQYF. The DNA of the CDR3 is TGTGCCAGCAGCTGCATAGGGGGGTCCGAGCAGTACTTC. This chain joins TRBV14 and TRBJ2-7; D tentatively fits TRBD1 or TRBD2 (6 bases each). The V and J ends lost 5 bases and 6 bases respectively, with 14 bases between them. CDR3 size: 13 residues. In germline, CDR1 is SGHDN, CDR2 FVKESK.

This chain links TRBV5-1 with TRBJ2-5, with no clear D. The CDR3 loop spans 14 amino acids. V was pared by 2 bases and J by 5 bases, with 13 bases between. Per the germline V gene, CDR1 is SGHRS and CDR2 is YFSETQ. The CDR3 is CASSLGPLGETQYF. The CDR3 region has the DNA TGCGCCAGCAGCTTAGGACCTTTAGGGGAGACCCAGTACTTC. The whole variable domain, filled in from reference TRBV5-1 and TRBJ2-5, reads KAGVTQTPRYLIKTRGQQVTLSCSPISGHRSVSWYQQTPGQGLQFLFEYFSETQRNKGNFPGRFSGRQFSNSRSEMNVSTLELGDSALYLCASSLGPLGETQYFGPGTRLLVL.

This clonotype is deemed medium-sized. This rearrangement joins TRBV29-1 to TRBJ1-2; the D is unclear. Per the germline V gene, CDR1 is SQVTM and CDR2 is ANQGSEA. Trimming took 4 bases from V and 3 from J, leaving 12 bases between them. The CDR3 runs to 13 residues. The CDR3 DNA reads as TGCAGCGTTGGCCAACCCGGGGACTATGGCTACACCTTC. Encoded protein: CSVGQPGDYGYTF. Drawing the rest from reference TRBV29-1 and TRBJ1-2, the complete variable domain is SAVISQKPSRDICQRGTSLTIQCQVDSQVTMMFWYRQQPGQSLTLIATANQGSEATYESGFVIDKFPISRPNLTFSTLTVSNMSPEDSSIYLCSVGQPGDYGYTFGSGTRLTVV.

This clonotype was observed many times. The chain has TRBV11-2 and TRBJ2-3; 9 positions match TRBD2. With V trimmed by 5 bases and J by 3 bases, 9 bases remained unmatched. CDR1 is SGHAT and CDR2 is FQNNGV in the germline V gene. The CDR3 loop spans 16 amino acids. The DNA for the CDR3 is TGTGCCAGCAGCCCCGCGGGACTAGCCGGAACAGATACGCAGTATTTT. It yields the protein CASSPAGLAGTDTQYF.

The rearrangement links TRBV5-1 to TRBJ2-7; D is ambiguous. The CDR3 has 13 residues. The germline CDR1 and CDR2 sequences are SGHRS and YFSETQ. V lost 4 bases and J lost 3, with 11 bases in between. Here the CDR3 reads CASSMDFCYEQYF. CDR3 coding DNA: TGCGCCAGCAGCATGGATTTTTGCTACGAGCAGTACTTC.

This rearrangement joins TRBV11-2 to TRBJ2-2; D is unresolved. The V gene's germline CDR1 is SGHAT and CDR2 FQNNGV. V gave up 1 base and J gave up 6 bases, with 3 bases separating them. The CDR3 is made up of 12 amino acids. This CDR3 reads CASSLGSGELFF. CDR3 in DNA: TGTGCCAGCAGCTTAGGGTCCGGGGAGCTGTTTTTT.

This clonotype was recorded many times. CDR3 DNA: TGTGCCAGCAGCGGGGCCCGACTAGCGGGAGTTGCAGATACGCAGTATTTT. This codes for CASSGARLAGVADTQYF. The rearrangement joins TRBV7-9 to TRBJ2-3; 12 bases fit TRBD2. The V and J ends lost 5 bases and 4 bases, in that order; junction bases with no gene match: 10. The CDR3 is 17 amino acids. Germline lookup yields CDR1 SEHNR and CDR2 FQNEAQ (reference sequence). Filled out from reference TRBV7-9 and TRBJ2-3, the complete variable domain reads DTGVSQNPRHKITKRGQNVTFRCDPISEHNRLYWYRQTLGQGPEFLTYFQNEAQLEKSRLLSDRFSAERPKGSFSTLEIQRTEQGDSAMYLCASSGARLAGVADTQYFGPGTRLTVL.

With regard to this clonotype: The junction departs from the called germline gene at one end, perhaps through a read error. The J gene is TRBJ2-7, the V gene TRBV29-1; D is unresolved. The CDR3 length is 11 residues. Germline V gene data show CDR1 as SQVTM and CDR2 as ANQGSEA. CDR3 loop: CSVGDSYGQYF. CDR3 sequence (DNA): TGCAGCGTTGGCGACTCCTACGGGCAGTACTTC.

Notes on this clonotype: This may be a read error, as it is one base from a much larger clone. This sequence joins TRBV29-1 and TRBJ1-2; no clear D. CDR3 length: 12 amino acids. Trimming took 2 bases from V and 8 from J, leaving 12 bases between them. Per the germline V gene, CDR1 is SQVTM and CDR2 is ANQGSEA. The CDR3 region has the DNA TGCAGCGTTGAAAGGATAGAGAGAGGCTACACCTTC. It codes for CSVERIERGYTF.

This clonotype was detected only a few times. The CDR3, as DNA: TGTGCCAGCAGTATCCAGGGGACGGGGAGGGGGGTCAGGTACAATGAGCAGTTCTTC. Translated: CASSIQGTGRGVRYNEQFF. The V gene is TRBV28, the J gene TRBJ2-1; tentative D call: TRBD2 (7 bases). The ends were cut back, 5 bases at V and 4 bases at J, with 27 bases in the middle. This CDR3 is 19 amino acids long. In germline, CDR1 is MDHEN, CDR2 SYDVKM.

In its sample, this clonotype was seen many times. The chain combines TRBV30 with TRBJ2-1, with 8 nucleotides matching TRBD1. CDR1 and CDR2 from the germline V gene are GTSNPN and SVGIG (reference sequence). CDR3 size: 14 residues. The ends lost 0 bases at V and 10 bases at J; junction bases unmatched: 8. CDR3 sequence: CAWSVGTGMEEQFF. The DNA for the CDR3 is TGTGCCTGGAGTGTGGGGACAGGTATGGAGGAGCAGTTCTTC.

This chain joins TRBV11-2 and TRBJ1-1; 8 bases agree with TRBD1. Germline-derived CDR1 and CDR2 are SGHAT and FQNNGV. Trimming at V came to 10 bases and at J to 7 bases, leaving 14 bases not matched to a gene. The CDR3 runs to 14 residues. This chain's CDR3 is CANRTLGQGGEAFF. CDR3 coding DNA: TGTGCCAACAGGACCCTAGGACAGGGCGGTGAAGCTTTCTTT.

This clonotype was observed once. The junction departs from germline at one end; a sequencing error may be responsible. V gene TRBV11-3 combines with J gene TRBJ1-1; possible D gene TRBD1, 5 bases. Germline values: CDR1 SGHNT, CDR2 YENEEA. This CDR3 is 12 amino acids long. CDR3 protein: CANSRTNTEALF. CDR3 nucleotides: TGTGCCAACAGCAGGACAAACACTGAAGCTCTCTTT.

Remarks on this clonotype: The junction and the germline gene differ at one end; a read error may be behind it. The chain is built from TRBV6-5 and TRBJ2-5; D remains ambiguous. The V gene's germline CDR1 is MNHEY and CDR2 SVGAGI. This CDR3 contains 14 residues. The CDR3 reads CATEKGTNQETQHF. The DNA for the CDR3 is TGTGCCACCGAAAAGGGCACCAACCAAGAGACCCAGCACTTC.

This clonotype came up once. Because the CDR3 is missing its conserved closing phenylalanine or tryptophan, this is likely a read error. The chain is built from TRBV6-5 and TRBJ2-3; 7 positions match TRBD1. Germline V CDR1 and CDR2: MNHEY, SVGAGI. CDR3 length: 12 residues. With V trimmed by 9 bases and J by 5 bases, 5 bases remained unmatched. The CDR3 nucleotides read TGTGCCAGTAGACGACAGGGAGATACGCAGTATTTG. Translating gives CASRRQGDTQYL.

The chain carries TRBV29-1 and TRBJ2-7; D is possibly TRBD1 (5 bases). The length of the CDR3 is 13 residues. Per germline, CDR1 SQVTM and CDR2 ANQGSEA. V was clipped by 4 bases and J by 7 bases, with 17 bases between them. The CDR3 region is CSVARTWADEQYF. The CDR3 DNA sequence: TGCAGCGTTGCACGGACATGGGCGGATGAGCAGTACTTC.

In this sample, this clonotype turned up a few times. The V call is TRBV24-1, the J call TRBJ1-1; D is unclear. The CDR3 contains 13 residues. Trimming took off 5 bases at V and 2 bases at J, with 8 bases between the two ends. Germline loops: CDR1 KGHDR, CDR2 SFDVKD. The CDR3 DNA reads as TGTGCCACCAGTGCCACCATCAACACTGAAGCTTTCTTT. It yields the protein CATSATINTEAFF.

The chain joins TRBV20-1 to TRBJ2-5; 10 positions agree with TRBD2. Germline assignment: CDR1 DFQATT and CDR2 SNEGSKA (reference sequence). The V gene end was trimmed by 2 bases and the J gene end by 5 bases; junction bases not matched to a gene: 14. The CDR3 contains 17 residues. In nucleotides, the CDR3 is TGCAGTGCTAGACATTACTCACTAGCGGGAAGAGTGGAGACCCAGTACTTC. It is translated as CSARHYSLAGRVETQYF.

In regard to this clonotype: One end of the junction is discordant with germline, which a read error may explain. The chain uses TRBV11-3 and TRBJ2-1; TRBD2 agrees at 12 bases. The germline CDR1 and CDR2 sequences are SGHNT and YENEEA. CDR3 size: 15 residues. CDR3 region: CARSSTSGSLSEQFF. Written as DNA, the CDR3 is TGTGCCAGGAGCTCGACTAGCGGGAGTTTGAGTGAGCAGTTCTTC.

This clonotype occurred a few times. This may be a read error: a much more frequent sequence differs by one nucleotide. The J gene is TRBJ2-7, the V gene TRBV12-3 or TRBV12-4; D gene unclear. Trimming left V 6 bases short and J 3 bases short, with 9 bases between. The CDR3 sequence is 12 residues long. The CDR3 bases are TGTGCCAGCAGCCTGACACACTACGAGCAGTACTTC. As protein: CASSLTHYEQYF.